Shown below are 23 T cell receptor beta chains from a single sample sequenced in a study of shared clonotypes between healthy human individuals. Clones were read by immunoSEQ multiplex PCR, and TCRdb kept only the in-frame ones, dropping some. Of around 2.5 million clones in the sample, 80% to 95% are singletons; the top ten hold 0.36%. Sequenced: naive CD4+ T cells from PBMCs. Indicated subset: CD45RA+ positively selected. These receptor sequences come from a man younger than 35 in good health. Some clones in this sample may be carry-over from other donors' samples.

The chain links TRBV7-3 to TRBJ2-5, with unresolved D. This CDR3 has 12 residues. Germline V gene data show CDR1 as SGHTA and CDR2 as FQGTGA. Trimming left V 5 bases short and J 5 bases short, with 9 bases between. The CDR3 is CASSPNRETQYF. DNA of the CDR3: TGTGCCAGCAGCCCGAATCGTGAGACCCAGTACTTC.

J is TRBJ2-7 and V is TRBV7-2; D might be TRBD2 (6 bases). From germline, CDR1 is SGHTA and CDR2 FQGNSA. This CDR3 spans 13 amino acids. V was pared by 0 bases and J by 5 bases, with 8 bases between. The CDR3 DNA is TGTGCCAGCAGCTTAGCGTGGGGGGACGAGCAGTACTTC. It translates to CASSLAWGDEQYF.

CDR3 nucleotides: TGTGCCAGCACCGAACGGGACAGGGGGCGCGGAACTGAAGCTTTCTTT. It specifies CASTERDRGRGTEAFF. V usage is TRBV5-5 and J usage is TRBJ1-1, with TRBD1 matching over 12 bases. The CDR3 sequence is 16 residues long. From germline, CDR1 is SGHKS and CDR2 YYEKEE (reference sequence). Trimming cost V 6 bases and J 5 bases; bases outside gene matches: 11.

The J gene is TRBJ2-7, the V gene TRBV14, with 7 positions matching TRBD2. CDR3 length equals 14 residues. V gave up 4 bases and J gave up 7 bases; unmatched junction bases: 10. In germline, CDR1 is SGHDN, CDR2 FVKESK. CDR3 in DNA: TGTGCCAGCAGCCTGCGGGAGCCGGGGAGAGAGCAGTACTTC. Amino acid sequence: CASSLREPGREQYF. Filled out from reference TRBV14 and TRBJ2-7, the complete variable domain reads EAGVTQFPSHSVIEKGQTVTLRCDPISGHDNLYWYRRVMGKEIKFLLHFVKESKQDESGMPNNRFLAERTGGTYSTLKVQPAELEDSGVYFCASSLREPGREQYFGPGTRLTVT.

V and J are TRBV5-4 and TRBJ2-7; either TRBD1 or TRBD2 may supply D (7 bases each). This CDR3 has 15 amino acids. Trimming took 4 bases from V and 6 from J, leaving 20 bases between them. Germline values: CDR1 SGHNT, CDR2 YYREEE (reference sequence). The CDR3, as DNA: TGTGCCAGCAGCCCAGGGGGAGGGGCGCGGATCGAGCAGTACTTC. Translated: CASSPGGGARIEQYF.

This clone was observed a single time. The rearrangement links TRBV4-2 to TRBJ1-2, with D possibly being TRBD1 (5 bases). Per germline, CDR1 LGHNA and CDR2 YNFKEQ. The CDR3 contains 21 residues. V was pared by 4 bases and J by 13 bases, with 43 bases between. Written as DNA, the CDR3 is TGTGCCAGCAGCCTGCAAGATGCGTTTGGCCAGGGTGGAGGGTCCAAATTCGTTTGCACCTTC. Its protein is CASSLQDAFGQGGGSKFVCTF.

The chain couples TRBV6-1 to TRBJ1-2; D remains unclear. The V gene's germline CDR1 is MNHNS and CDR2 SASEGT. The CDR3 extends over 15 amino acids. Between the trimmed V and J ends, which lost 4 bases and 0 bases, there was a span of 12 bases. This chain's CDR3 is CASSGAGPANYGYTF. The DNA for the CDR3 is TGTGCCAGCAGTGGAGCAGGCCCCGCTAACTATGGCTACACCTTC.

Points on this clone: Distinct nucleotide sequences in the sample also encode this CDR3. The chain couples TRBV5-1 to TRBJ2-5; D is unclear. The germline V gene encodes CDR1 SGHRS and CDR2 YFSETQ. Deletions cut 0 bases from V and 4 bases from J, with 4 bases between. The CDR3 runs 12 residues. As DNA, the CDR3 is TGCGCCAGCAGCTTGGATAGAGAGACCCAGTACTTC. This encodes CASSLDRETQYF.

Details on this clone: Additional DNA sequences in this sample encode the identical CDR3. The chain couples TRBV19 to TRBJ2-7, with D possibly TRBD2 on 5 matching bases. The V end lost 4 bases, the J end lost 4 bases, and 5 bases lay between the germline ends. There are 11 residues in the CDR3. Germline CDR1 is LNHDA and CDR2 is SQIVND (reference sequence). The CDR3 DNA reads as TGTGCCAGTAGTACGGGGTACGAGCAGTACTTC. Its translation is CASSTGYEQYF.

This rearrangement joins TRBV4-2 to TRBJ2-1, with TRBD2 identical over 9 bases. CDR3 length equals 19 residues. Germline V gene lookup returns CDR1 LGHNA and CDR2 YNFKEQ. The junction had 9 bases not matched to a gene; V was cut back by 0 bases and J by 0 bases. The CDR3 region is CASSQDGLAYKSSYNEQFF. The CDR3 region has the DNA TGTGCCAGCAGCCAAGACGGACTAGCGTATAAGAGCTCCTACAATGAGCAGTTCTTC.

Details on this clone: Different DNA sequences within this sample yield the same CDR3. This chain uses TRBV19 with TRBJ2-7; 7 bases fit TRBD2. V shed 3 bases, J shed 1 base, and the junction held 3 bases outside the gene matches. From germline, CDR1 is LNHDA and CDR2 SQIVND (reference sequence). This CDR3 comprises 14 residues. CDR3 bases: TGTGCCAGTAGTATTGGACTAGGATCCTACGAGCAGTACTTC. Translation: CASSIGLGSYEQYF. Filled out from reference TRBV19 and TRBJ2-7, the complete variable domain reads DGGITQSPKYLFRKEGQNVTLSCEQNLNHDAMYWYRQDPGQGLRLIYYSQIVNDFQKGDIAEGYSVSREKKESFPLTVTSAQKNPTAFYLCASSIGLGSYEQYFGPGTRLTVT.

For this clone: The sample carries other DNA sequences with the same CDR3. J is TRBJ1-5 and V is TRBV2; unclear D gene. In germline, CDR1 is SNHLY, CDR2 FYNNEI. Trimming removed 4 bases from V and 2 bases from J, with 9 bases in between. The CDR3 is 14 residues long. CDR3 protein: CASSVSGGNQPQHF. CDR3 DNA: TGTGCCAGCAGTGTATCGGGAGGCAATCAGCCCCAGCATTTT. Complete variable domain (other parts from reference TRBV2 and TRBJ1-5): EPEVTQTPSHQVTQMGQEVILRCVPISNHLYFYWYRQILGQKVEFLVSFYNNEISEKSEIFDDQFSVERPDGSNFTLKIRSTKLEDSAMYFCASSVSGGNQPQHFGDGTRLSIL.

The V and J genes are TRBV7-2 and TRBJ2-5, with D perhaps being TRBD1 or TRBD2 (5 bases each). Germline CDR1 and CDR2: SGHTA and FQGNSA. This CDR3 is 14 amino acids long. V lost 5 bases and J lost 4, with 14 bases in between. CDR3 nucleotide sequence: TGTGCCAGCAGCCGGGACCGGGCGGGAGAGACCCAGTACTTC. Protein: CASSRDRAGETQYF.

This chain uses TRBV6-1 with TRBJ1-1, with D possibly TRBD1 on 5 matching bases. Germline V gene data show CDR1 as MNHNS and CDR2 as SASEGT. The CDR3 loop spans 14 amino acids. Trimming shortened V by 3 bases and J by 4 bases, and 12 bases separated the two germline ends. CDR3 residues: CASSEWGGSTEAFF. Here the CDR3 DNA reads TGTGCCAGCAGTGAGTGGGGGGGGAGCACTGAAGCTTTCTTT.

The rearrangement uses TRBV28 and TRBJ2-3, with 9 bases matching TRBD1. V lost 5 bases and J lost 4; bases outside the gene matches: 7. Germline CDR1 and CDR2: MDHEN and SYDVKM. There are 15 residues in the CDR3. This CDR3 is CASSDQDRGADTQYF. The CDR3 nucleotides are TGTGCCAGCAGTGATCAGGACAGGGGAGCAGATACGCAGTATTTT.

This chain joins TRBV11-2 and TRBJ2-3; D may be TRBD2 (6 bases). CDR1 is SGHAT, CDR2 FQNNGV, per germline. The CDR3 loop spans 13 amino acids. The V gene lost 4 bases and the J gene lost 1 base, with 6 bases spanning the gap. CDR3 amino acids: CASSWGGTDTQYF. DNA of the CDR3: TGTGCCAGCAGCTGGGGGGGCACAGATACGCAGTATTTT.

The V and J genes are TRBV4-1 and TRBJ2-7; D remains unclear. Trimming cost V 0 bases and J 3 bases, with 9 bases left between them. The germline V gene has CDR1 MGHRA and CDR2 YSYEKL. CDR3 size: 14 residues. The CDR3 nucleotides are TGCGCCAGCAGCCAAGAAGAAACCTACTACGAGCAGTACTTC. This gives the protein CASSQEETYYEQYF.

The sample holds a few counts of this clone. The same CDR3 arises from other DNA sequences in this sample as well. The CDR3 region has the DNA TGTGCCAGCTCCTCTAGCGGGGGCTACGAGCAGTACTTC. It is translated as CASSSSGGYEQYF. The chain employs TRBV27 and TRBJ2-7; 10 nucleotides line up with TRBD2. The CDR3 runs 13 residues. V lost 8 bases, J lost 3 bases, and 4 bases stayed unmatched. From germline, CDR1 is MNHEY and CDR2 SMNVEV (reference sequence).

In its sample, this clone was seen a few times. The sample holds other DNA sequences that translate to the same CDR3. V usage is TRBV5-1 and J usage is TRBJ2-5; D is unresolved. Germline assignment: CDR1 SGHRS and CDR2 YFSETQ. CDR3 length: 13 amino acids. Trimming took 4 bases from V and 2 from J, leaving 9 bases between them. In nucleotides, the CDR3 is TGCGCCAGCAGCCCGACACCTCAAGAGACCCAGTACTTC. Translating gives CASSPTPQETQYF.

The genes are TRBV2 and TRBJ2-3, with unresolved D. The CDR3 is 13 residues long. Trimming removed 7 bases at V and 2 bases at J, with 10 bases between. From germline, CDR1 is SNHLY and CDR2 FYNNEI. CDR3 bases: TGTGCCAGCAAAGCAGAAGTCACAGATACGCAGTATTTT. Its protein product is CASKAEVTDTQYF.

This chain connects TRBV10-3 to TRBJ2-7; D possibly corresponds to TRBD1 (6 bases). The CDR3 has 15 amino acids. Germline V gene lookup returns CDR1 ENHRY and CDR2 SYGVKD. V lost 0 bases and J 2 bases, leaving 11 bases between the germline ends. The CDR3 loop is CAISESTGKAYEQYF. The CDR3 coding sequence is TGTGCCATCAGTGAGTCAACAGGGAAGGCCTACGAGCAGTACTTC.

Only one count was recorded for this clone. The chain joins TRBV19 to TRBJ1-6; D uncertain. CDR1 and CDR2 (germline): LNHDA, SQIVND (reference sequence). This CDR3 is built from 15 residues. V dropped 7 bases and J dropped 7 bases, with 17 bases sitting between them. CDR3 amino acids: CASTPTWTMNSPLHF. CDR3 nucleotide sequence: TGTGCCAGTACCCCAACTTGGACTATGAATTCACCCCTCCACTTT.

The chain has TRBV19 and TRBJ2-6; 7 nucleotides match TRBD2. In germline, CDR1 is LNHDA, CDR2 SQIVND (reference sequence). This CDR3 is built from 15 residues. The junction had 3 bases not matched to a gene; V was cut back by 6 bases and J by 1 base. The CDR3 bases are TGTGCCAGTAGACCCGGGAGGTCTGGGGCCAACGTCCTGACTTTC. Encoded protein: CASRPGRSGANVLTF.